What follows describes a single TCR beta chain. This receptor's antigen is unknown. No qualities accompany the bases; no much larger clone lies one base away. These data are taken from a study of T and B cells in COVID-19 patients (dated by TCRdb to 2018 to 2020). Regarding the study in general: Using TRB and IGH repertoire sequencing of peripheral blood, the study characterized adaptive immunity in COVID-19 patients who had active infection or had recovered. Over 7 million TCR sequences were analysed in a TCR and BCR sequence repository that covered 37 patients and around 66 time points. Comorbidities linked to unfavorable COVID-19 outcome were present in most of the 20 patients in the active-infection cohort. Because samples were available both during active disease and after recovery, a couple of patients were counted in both the recovered and the active cohorts. An age-matched reference group of roughly 39 healthy donors negative for COVID-19 antibodies was used as the comparison for repertoire analyses. The recovered cohort included approximately 18 patients who contributed about 21 samples, and most of those patients had mild to moderate COVID-19 that was managed on an outpatient basis. Of the roughly 18 patients in the active-infection cohort, eleven to twelve were critically ill and needed mechanical ventilation or ECMO. As many as 9 follow-up blood samples were collected from each patient, and in some individuals these samples spanned different disease stages. Median age was about 30 years in the recovered cohort versus roughly 70 years in the active-infection cohort. General findings and caveats noted by the study authors: Few blood samples were available from mildly ill patients while symptoms were present, and early samples from severe cases were likewise scarce. TRB repertoires were found to be highly clonal in active COVID-19, whereas diversity and richness at recovery were found to rise above healthy donor levels. A total of approximately 2,300 exclusive TCR clusters, including approximately 33 low-pGen clusters, were found in the recovered cohort. The cohort was considered too small for HLA contributions to COVID-19 susceptibility or severity to be assessed. The reported TCR clusters were said to need prospective validation before any clinical use. Patients with COVID-19 were reported to show strongly skewed TRBV/TRBJ gene usage. Specific T cell subsets (CD4+/Treg/CD8+) and sorted SARS-CoV-2-responsive or tetramer+ T cells had not yet been sequenced, and the corresponding sequencing experiments were ongoing.

These reads were obtained on an Illumina MiSeq. TRB rearrangements were amplified by multiplex PCR with BIOMED2 TRB-A/B primer pools. Illumina-compatible adapters and 7-nucleotide sample barcodes were attached to the amplicons in two consecutive PCRs. Phusion HS II polymerase was used for all library PCRs. The amplicons were purified from gel with the NucleoSpin Gel and PCR Clean-up kit, measured on Qubit, and combined at about 3.8 nM. Before Illumina next-generation sequencing, the quality of the amplicon pool was assessed on an Agilent 2100 Bioanalyzer. For the original study's pipeline: Annotation of TRB rearrangements was done in MiXCR 3.0.8 with the default MiXCR reference library. Sequences with fewer than 2 reads and non-productive reads were filtered out, and every unique CDR3 nucleotide sequence was treated as a single clone. Clonality, diversity, richness and V-J gene usage were calculated in R 3.5.1. TCR clustering by CDR3 similarity used GLIPH2, with generation probabilities calculated by OLGA. Only GLIPH2 clusters containing at least four unique TCR clonotypes present in at least three individuals were kept. TCRdb trimmed the raw reads at Q25, called clones with MiXCR and kept productive beta chains. Identical CDR3 proteins give one entry, which carries the most common genes and DNA. Clone size and V and J calls follow TCRdb, not the original study. The sample yields 14,000 or so distinct CDR3 sequences; roughly 28% were counted once. Approximately 6.2% of the sample is held by the ten biggest clonotypes.

TRB repertoires were amplified using about 230-500 ng of genomic DNA isolated from blood. For CDR1 and CDR2, the germline V gene (reference sequence) lists SGHNT and YYREEE. The CDR3 runs 15 amino acids, cysteine and phenylalanine included. Of all the DNA, just the CDR3 is kept, 45 bases in frame from base 1. The V and J ends are trimmed by 2 bases and 4 bases, leaving 13 bases between them. The specimen sequenced was blood. Recombination connected TRBV5-4 to TRBJ2-1, and perhaps TRBD1 as D gene, on 5 matching bases. This sequence originates from a human donor who had recovered from COVID-19. The DNA sequence is given as TGTGCCAGCAGCTTACACAGGTTCGGGTACAATGAGCAGTTCTTC. Its amino acids are CASSLHRFGYNEQFF. The entire variable domain, with the stretches around the CDR3 drawn from the reference TRBV5-4 and TRBJ2-1 proteins, is ETGVTQSPTHLIKTRGQQVTLRCSSQSGHNTVSWYQQALGQGPQFIFQYYREEENGRGNFPPRFSGLQFPNYSSELNVNALELDDSALYLCASSLHRFGYNEQFFGPGTRLTVL.